This record covers a single T cell receptor (beta chain). These data are taken from a study of blood T cell repertoires in COVID-19. Assay used: immunoSEQ multiplex PCR; TCRdb lists only in-frame clones, some missing. The sample gives 250,000 to 300,000 clones, approximately 91% of which show up once; 2% to 2.5% is in the top ten. In terms of age and location, participants ranged from roughly 18 to 95 years and lived in about 25 US areas. V lost 6 bases to trimming and J lost 4 bases, with 15 bases between them. The CDR3 is 14 amino acids. Germline CDR1 and CDR2: SNHLY and FYNNEI. The chain has TRBV2 and TRBJ1-2, with D uncertain. The source is a woman aged 35 to 49 with acute COVID-19. Sequenced input: PBMCs or T cells enriched from blood (not recorded which). The CDR3 region has the DNA TGTGCCAGCAGGCCCGTATTTGGAGGCTATGGCTACACCTTC. Its protein is CASRPVFGGYGYTF. Using reference TRBV2 and TRBJ1-2 for the parts outside the CDR3, the full variable domain is EPEVTQTPSHQVTQMGQEVILRCVPISNHLYFYWYRQILGQKVEFLVSFYNNEISEKSEIFDDQFSVERPDGSNFTLKIRSTKLEDSAMYFCASRPVFGGYGYTFGSGTRLTVV.